This is a list of T cell receptor beta chains from one sample in a study of blood T cell repertoires in COVID-19. TCRdb's table, derived via immunoSEQ multiplex PCR, lists solely in-frame clones and lacks some. The data show about 270,000 clones, with roughly nine tenths seen just once and around 2% held by the top ten. Sequencing was carried out using PBMCs or T cells enriched from blood (not recorded which). The receptors were sampled from a young woman who had recovered from COVID-19. Each CDR3 is given with its conserved first and last residue. A D gene is named only where the DNA matches it firmly. Clone size is shown for a subset of rows, as once, few, many or a class of expanded clone.

v_gene: TRBV18; abundance: -; j_gene: TRBJ2-3; d_gene: TRBD1; CDR3aa: CASSPRWRQGGITDTQYF; CDR3nt: TGTGCCAGCTCACCAAGGTGGAGACAGGGTGGGATCACAGATACGCAGTATTTT
v_gene: TRBV5-1; abundance: once; j_gene: TRBJ2-5; d_gene: -; CDR3aa: CASRAHQETQYF; CDR3nt: TGCGCCAGCAGGGCCCACCAAGAGACCCAGTACTTC
v_gene: TRBV23-1; abundance: few; j_gene: TRBJ1-6; d_gene: TRBD1; CDR3aa: CASSHSPDRGLSYNSPLHF; CDR3nt: TGCGCCAGCAGTCACTCGCCCGACAGGGGGCTTTCCTATAATTCACCCCTCCACTTT
v_gene: TRBV7-6; abundance: -; j_gene: TRBJ1-1; d_gene: -; CDR3aa: CASSLVAGRNTEAFF; CDR3nt: TGTGCCAGCAGCTTAGTGGCAGGGCGGAACACTGAAGCTTTCTTT
v_gene: TRBV6-5; abundance: few; j_gene: TRBJ2-7; d_gene: -; CDR3aa: CASSIQGVYEQYF; CDR3nt: TGTGCCAGCAGTATTCAGGGCGTCTACGAGCAGTACTTC
v_gene: TRBV19; abundance: -; j_gene: TRBJ1-4; d_gene: TRBD1; CDR3aa: CASRGPDRGREKLFF; CDR3nt: TGTGCCAGTAGAGGCCCGGACAGGGGGCGTGAAAAACTGTTTTTT
v_gene: TRBV28; abundance: -; j_gene: TRBJ2-7; d_gene: TRBD2; CDR3aa: CASKLAGPPSYEQYF; CDR3nt: TGTGCCAGCAAACTAGCGGGCCCGCCCTCCTACGAGCAGTACTTC
v_gene: TRBV6-5; abundance: -; j_gene: TRBJ1-2; d_gene: TRBD1; CDR3aa: CASSSGTANYGYTF; CDR3nt: TGTGCCAGCAGTTCAGGGACAGCTAACTATGGCTACACCTTC
v_gene: TRBV6-6; abundance: -; j_gene: TRBJ1-2; d_gene: -; CDR3aa: CASSYGALSYGYTF; CDR3nt: TGTGCCAGCAGTTATGGGGCCCTTTCCTATGGCTACACCTTC
v_gene: TRBV7-8; abundance: -; j_gene: TRBJ2-5; d_gene: -; CDR3aa: CASSPSGHQETQYF; CDR3nt: TGTGCCAGCAGCCCCTCCGGACATCAAGAGACCCAGTACTTC
v_gene: TRBV5-1; abundance: few; j_gene: TRBJ1-2; d_gene: TRBD1; CDR3aa: CASSLVSGGERCTF; CDR3nt: TGCGCCAGCAGCTTGGTATCAGGGGGCGAGAGATGCACCTTC
v_gene: TRBV19; abundance: -; j_gene: TRBJ2-5; d_gene: -; CDR3aa: CASSITAGGYQETQYF; CDR3nt: TGTGCCAGTAGTATAACGGCAGGGGGGTACCAAGAGACCCAGTACTTC
v_gene: TRBV24-1; abundance: -; j_gene: TRBJ2-1; d_gene: TRBD1; CDR3aa: CATSDLRDRNNEQFF; CDR3nt: TGTGCCACCAGTGACCTCCGGGACAGGAACAATGAGCAGTTCTTC
v_gene: TRBV5-4; abundance: -; j_gene: TRBJ2-7; d_gene: TRBD1; CDR3aa: CASSLDPTGGFDEQYF; CDR3nt: TGTGCCAGCAGCTTGGACCCGACAGGGGGGTTCGACGAGCAGTACTTC
v_gene: TRBV4-1; abundance: -; j_gene: TRBJ2-3; d_gene: -; CDR3aa: CASSYRTSTDTQYF; CDR3nt: TGCGCCAGCAGCTACCGAACTAGCACAGATACGCAGTATTTT
v_gene: TRBV4-1; abundance: -; j_gene: TRBJ2-1; d_gene: TRBD2; CDR3aa: CASSQVELAGANEQFF; CDR3nt: TGCGCCAGCAGCCAAGTGGAACTAGCGGGGGCCAATGAGCAGTTCTTC
v_gene: TRBV10-3; abundance: -; j_gene: TRBJ2-3; d_gene: TRBD2; CDR3aa: CAISVILGGDPSTDTQYF; CDR3nt: TGTGCCATCAGTGTAATCCTTGGGGGGGACCCTAGCACAGATACGCAGTATTTT
v_gene: TRBV15; abundance: -; j_gene: TRBJ1-2; d_gene: -; CDR3aa: CATRGDGYGYTF; CDR3nt: TGTGCCACCCGGGGGGACGGGTATGGCTACACCTTC
v_gene: TRBV5-1; abundance: -; j_gene: TRBJ1-2; d_gene: -; CDR3aa: CATAPGRRGLNGYTF; CDR3nt: TGCGCCACCGCGCCGGGACGGCGGGGCTTGAATGGCTACACCTTC
v_gene: TRBV7-8; abundance: -; j_gene: TRBJ2-3; d_gene: -; CDR3aa: CASSLRQVQTAYTDTQYF; CDR3nt: TGTGCCAGCAGCCTCCGACAGGTTCAGACCGCTTACACAGATACGCAGTATTTT
v_gene: TRBV6-5; abundance: -; j_gene: TRBJ2-2; d_gene: TRBD2; CDR3aa: CASRPSGTGELFF; CDR3nt: TGTGCCAGCAGGCCTAGCGGCACCGGGGAGCTGTTTTTT
v_gene: TRBV2; abundance: -; j_gene: TRBJ1-4; d_gene: TRBD1; CDR3aa: CASSPPEGTGKGKLFF; CDR3nt: TGTGCCAGCAGCCCCCCGGAGGGGACAGGGAAGGGAAAACTGTTTTTT
v_gene: TRBV27; abundance: -; j_gene: TRBJ2-7; d_gene: TRBD1; CDR3aa: CASRETGSRALYEQYF; CDR3nt: TGTGCCAGCAGGGAGACAGGGTCGAGGGCCCTCTACGAGCAGTACTTC
v_gene: TRBV11-2; abundance: -; j_gene: TRBJ2-3; d_gene: TRBD2; CDR3aa: CASSWPSGGAADTQYF; CDR3nt: TGTGCCAGCAGCTGGCCTAGCGGGGGGGCCGCAGATACGCAGTATTTT
v_gene: TRBV2; abundance: few; j_gene: TRBJ1-2; d_gene: TRBD1; CDR3aa: CASSVIGTGSLYGYTF; CDR3nt: TGTGCCAGCAGTGTTATAGGGACAGGGAGCCTTTATGGCTACACCTTC
v_gene: TRBV18; abundance: -; j_gene: TRBJ2-1; d_gene: TRBD2; CDR3aa: CASSPLAGDDNEQFF; CDR3nt: TGTGCCAGCTCACCCCTAGCGGGGGACGACAATGAGCAGTTCTTC
v_gene: TRBV5-8; abundance: -; j_gene: TRBJ2-5; d_gene: -; CDR3aa: CASSFRGREETQYF; CDR3nt: TGTGCCAGCAGCTTCCGGGGAAGAGAAGAGACCCAGTACTTC
v_gene: TRBV27; abundance: -; j_gene: TRBJ2-5; d_gene: -; CDR3aa: CASSLSGLGVQETQYF; CDR3nt: TGTGCCAGCAGTTTATCCGGGCTGGGAGTCCAAGAGACCCAGTACTTC
v_gene: TRBV18; abundance: once; j_gene: TRBJ2-7; d_gene: TRBD1; CDR3aa: CASSRDRDYEQYF; CDR3nt: TGTGCCAGCTCGCGGGACAGGGATTACGAGCAGTACTTC
v_gene: TRBV10-3; abundance: -; j_gene: TRBJ1-6; d_gene: TRBD1; CDR3aa: CAISESDRVSPLHF; CDR3nt: TGTGCCATCAGTGAGTCGGACAGGGTTTCACCCCTCCACTTT
v_gene: TRBV19; abundance: -; j_gene: TRBJ1-2; d_gene: -; CDR3aa: CASSTQGLWYGYTF; CDR3nt: TGTGCCAGTAGTACACAGGGTTTGTGGTATGGCTACACCTTC
v_gene: TRBV5-1; abundance: -; j_gene: TRBJ2-7; d_gene: TRBD1; CDR3aa: CASSEEGQGGDEQYF; CDR3nt: TGCGCCAGCAGCGAAGAGGGACAGGGAGGCGACGAGCAGTACTTC
v_gene: TRBV11-2; abundance: medium-sized; j_gene: TRBJ2-7; d_gene: TRBD1; CDR3aa: CASSPEAGGYEQYF; CDR3nt: TGTGCCAGCAGCCCGGAGGCAGGGGGCTACGAGCAGTACTTC
v_gene: TRBV11-2; abundance: -; j_gene: TRBJ1-6; d_gene: -; CDR3aa: CASSPGGYGSNSPLHF; CDR3nt: TGTGCCAGCAGCCCGGGCGGCTACGGGAGTAATTCACCCCTCCACTTT
v_gene: TRBV25-1; abundance: -; j_gene: TRBJ2-2; d_gene: -; CDR3aa: CASSESVLNTGELFF; CDR3nt: TGTGCCAGCAGTGAATCGGTCCTAAACACCGGGGAGCTGTTTTTT
v_gene: TRBV5-4; abundance: -; j_gene: TRBJ1-2; d_gene: -; CDR3aa: CASRPFREGHGYTF; CDR3nt: TGTGCCAGCAGACCGTTCAGGGAGGGGCATGGCTACACCTTC
v_gene: TRBV19; abundance: -; j_gene: TRBJ1-5; d_gene: TRBD1; CDR3aa: CASSRGQVLNQPQHF; CDR3nt: TGTGCCAGTAGTAGAGGACAGGTCCTTAATCAGCCCCAGCATTTT
v_gene: TRBV5-1; abundance: -; j_gene: TRBJ1-5; d_gene: -; CDR3aa: CASSLGQPQAPQHF; CDR3nt: TGCGCCAGCAGCCTCGGACAGCCCCAGGCGCCCCAGCATTTT
v_gene: TRBV5-8; abundance: -; j_gene: TRBJ1-1; d_gene: -; CDR3aa: CASSLNIGTPGYEAFF; CDR3nt: TGTGCCAGCAGCTTGAATATTGGGACACCCGGATATGAAGCTTTCTTT
v_gene: TRBV2; abundance: -; j_gene: TRBJ2-1; d_gene: -; CDR3aa: CASSELLSYNEQFF; CDR3nt: TGTGCCAGCAGTGAACTACTCTCCTACAATGAGCAGTTCTTC
v_gene: TRBV6-4; abundance: -; j_gene: TRBJ1-2; d_gene: -; CDR3aa: CASSDLPGDSSGYTF; CDR3nt: TGTGCCAGCAGTGACCTCCCGGGTGACTCGTCAGGCTACACCTTC
v_gene: TRBV5-6; abundance: -; j_gene: TRBJ1-4; d_gene: -; CDR3aa: CASSSRGAGEKLFF; CDR3nt: TGTGCCAGCAGCTCCCGTGGGGCGGGGGAAAAACTGTTTTTT
v_gene: TRBV30; abundance: once; j_gene: TRBJ1-2; d_gene: -; CDR3aa: CAWTASYGYTF; CDR3nt: TGTGCCTGGACCGCCAGCTATGGCTACACCTTC
v_gene: TRBV10-3; abundance: -; j_gene: TRBJ2-1; d_gene: TRBD2; CDR3aa: CAISADSGESYNEQFF; CDR3nt: TGTGCCATCAGTGCCGATAGCGGGGAATCCTACAATGAGCAGTTCTTC
v_gene: TRBV5-1; abundance: -; j_gene: TRBJ2-3; d_gene: -; CDR3aa: CASSLFLTSTDTQYF; CDR3nt: TGCGCCAGCAGCTTGTTCCTCACTAGCACAGATACGCAGTATTTT
v_gene: TRBV12-3/TRBV12-4; abundance: -; j_gene: TRBJ1-5; d_gene: -; CDR3aa: CASSSHNQPQHF; CDR3nt: TGTGCCAGCAGTTCCCACAATCAGCCCCAGCATTTT